The rows below give T cell receptor beta chains drawn from one sample of a study of monozygotic twins with inflammatory bowel disease. TCRdb re-called the 5' RACE reads and shows each CDR3 protein once, DNA omitted. The repertoire table contains about 210,000 distinct CDR3 sequences. The sequenced sample consisted of blood. The receptors shown here come from a human donor with ulcerative colitis or Crohn's disease, or a healthy co-twin of an affected twin (not recorded which). Both conserved end residues are part of each CDR3.

CDR3 protein | J gene | V gene
CASSSLYHPGANVLTF | TRBJ2-6 | TRBV9
CASSMDSTGGNGYTF | TRBJ1-2 | TRBV5-1
CASSQAAEAYEQYF | TRBJ2-7 | TRBV23-1
CSAALRPAGEQYF | TRBJ2-7 | TRBV20-1
CAITRTDNYGYTF | TRBJ1-2 | TRBV10-3
CASSRQSESSYNSPLHF | TRBJ1-6 | TRBV4-2
CASSGNQGTEAFF | TRBJ1-1 | TRBV18
CASRDTYTDTQYF | TRBJ2-3 | TRBV12-3/TRBV12-4
CSGTSPISYEQYF | TRBJ2-7 | TRBV20-1
CASSHLPGQGHTGELFF | TRBJ2-2 | TRBV4-1
CAISGMGGDEQFF | TRBJ2-1 | TRBV10-3
CASTGGLTYEQYF | TRBJ2-7 | TRBV2
CASSLALYEKLFF | TRBJ1-4 | TRBV7-9
CASSPEPGRDGYTF | TRBJ1-2 | TRBV12-3/TRBV12-4
CASSLAGQLEAFF | TRBJ1-1 | TRBV12-3/TRBV12-4
CASSLGDSWTGELFF | TRBJ2-2 | TRBV5-4
CSVERDRRETQYF | TRBJ2-5 | TRBV29-1
CASSLGEYGYTF | TRBJ1-2 | TRBV7-9
CASSRGLADTQYF | TRBJ2-3 | TRBV19
CASSNLGGGNSPLHF | TRBJ1-6 | TRBV9
CASSLGQGLTYEQYF | TRBJ2-7 | TRBV7-9
CATWTSGDDTQYF | TRBJ2-3 | TRBV10-3
CSAGSGQENTEAFF | TRBJ1-1 | TRBV20-1
CASSLTGTGGTGELFF | TRBJ2-2 | TRBV7-6
CASSWGQGRGYGYTF | TRBJ1-2 | TRBV12-3/TRBV12-4
CATSRALGSYNEQFF | TRBJ2-1 | TRBV15
CASSSTQGLEAFF | TRBJ1-1 | TRBV27
CATSRDPPGRNTGELFF | TRBJ2-2 | TRBV15
CASSVGPQGFKSENTEAFF | TRBJ1-1 | TRBV9
CASSDGTSGTGAQYF | TRBJ2-5 | TRBV9
CASSPPGVGEKLFF | TRBJ1-4 | TRBV5-1
CASLTSFGGPNEQFF | TRBJ2-1 | TRBV7-2
CASSLVEGIRNTIYF | TRBJ1-3 | TRBV7-2
CSAMGQVNSNQPQHF | TRBJ1-5 | TRBV20-1
CASSDRVRLPDSPLHF | TRBJ1-6 | TRBV6-5
CASSGSGTGIIGELFF | TRBJ2-2 | TRBV6-1
CASSRGPGQHTEAFF | TRBJ1-1 | TRBV2
CASSPNGGGAGEQFF | TRBJ2-1 | TRBV5-1
CASSFTSGSLWPFF | TRBJ2-1 | TRBV12-3/TRBV12-4
CATSVGGGTGQETQYF | TRBJ2-5 | TRBV24-1
CASTTGTANEKLFF | TRBJ1-4 | TRBV5-1
CASSQQGAYGYTF | TRBJ1-2 | TRBV4-2
CASSTTTTYTRGNYGYTF | TRBJ1-2 | TRBV10-2
CSAGTVSLIDYGYTF | TRBJ1-2 | TRBV20-1
CASSTNTVNPLEAFF | TRBJ1-1 | TRBV3-1
CASSFWALNTEAFF | TRBJ1-1 | TRBV7-9
CASSELGRNSPLHF | TRBJ1-6 | TRBV6-1
CASSRQTNTEAFF | TRBJ1-1 | TRBV18
CSASPLHGYTF | TRBJ1-2 | TRBV20-1
CSATLAGIQYF | TRBJ2-4 | TRBV20-1
CASSEPQGEAFF | TRBJ1-1 | TRBV5-1
CASSYRQGLYGYTF | TRBJ1-2 | TRBV6-6
CASSQGGEQPQHF | TRBJ1-5 | TRBV3-1
CASSDTDRIGTEAFF | TRBJ1-1 | TRBV2
CASSPRVATNEKLFF | TRBJ1-4 | TRBV18
CASSAPTGGVYGYTF | TRBJ1-2 | TRBV12-3/TRBV12-4
CASSYSVTRNEAFF | TRBJ1-1 | TRBV6-5
CASSLGEEGYEQYF | TRBJ2-7 | TRBV5-1
CSAIEAGGSNEQFF | TRBJ2-1 | TRBV20-1